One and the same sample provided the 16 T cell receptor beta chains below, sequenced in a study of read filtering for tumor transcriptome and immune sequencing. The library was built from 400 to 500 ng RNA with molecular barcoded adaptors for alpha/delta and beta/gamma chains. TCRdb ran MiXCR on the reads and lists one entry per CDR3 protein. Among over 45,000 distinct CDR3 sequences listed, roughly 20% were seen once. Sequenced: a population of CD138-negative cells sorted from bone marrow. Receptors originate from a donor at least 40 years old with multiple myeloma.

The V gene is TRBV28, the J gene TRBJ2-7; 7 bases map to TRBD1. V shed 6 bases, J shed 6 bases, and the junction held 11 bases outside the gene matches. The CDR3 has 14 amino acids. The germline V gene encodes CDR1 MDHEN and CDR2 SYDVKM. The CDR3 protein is CASSPHSNRGEQYF. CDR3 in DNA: TGTGCCAGCAGCCCACACTCTAACAGGGGCGAGCAGTACTTC.

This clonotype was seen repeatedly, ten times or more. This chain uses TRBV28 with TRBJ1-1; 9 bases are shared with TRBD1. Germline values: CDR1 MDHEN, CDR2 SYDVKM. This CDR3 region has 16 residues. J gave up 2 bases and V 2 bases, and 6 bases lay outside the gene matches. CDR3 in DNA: TGTGCCAGCAGTTTACTGCCGGGACAGGGAAACACTGAAGCTTTCTTT. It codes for CASSLLPGQGNTEAFF.

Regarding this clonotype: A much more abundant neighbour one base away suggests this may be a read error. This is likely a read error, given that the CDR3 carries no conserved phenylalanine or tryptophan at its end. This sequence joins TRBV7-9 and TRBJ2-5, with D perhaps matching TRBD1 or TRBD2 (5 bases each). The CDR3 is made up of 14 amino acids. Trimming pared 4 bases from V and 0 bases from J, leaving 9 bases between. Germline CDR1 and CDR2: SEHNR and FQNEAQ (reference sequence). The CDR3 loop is CASSSWGNQETQYL. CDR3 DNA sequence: TGTGCCAGCAGCTCCTGGGGGAACCAAGAGACCCAGTACCTC.

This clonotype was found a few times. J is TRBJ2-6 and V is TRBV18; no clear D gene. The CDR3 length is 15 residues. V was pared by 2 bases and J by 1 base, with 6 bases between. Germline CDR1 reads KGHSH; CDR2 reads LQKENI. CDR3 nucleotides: TGTGCCAGCTCACCAAGTCGGTCTGGGGCCAACGTCCTGACTTTC. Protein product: CASSPSRSGANVLTF.

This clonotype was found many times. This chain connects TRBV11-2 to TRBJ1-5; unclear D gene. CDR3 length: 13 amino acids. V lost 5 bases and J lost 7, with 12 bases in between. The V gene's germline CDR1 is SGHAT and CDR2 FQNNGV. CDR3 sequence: CASSPGLQQPQHF. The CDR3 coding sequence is TGTGCCAGCAGCCCTGGGTTGCAGCAGCCCCAGCATTTT. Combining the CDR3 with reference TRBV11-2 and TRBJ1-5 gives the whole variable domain EAGVAQSPRYKIIEKRQSVAFWCNPISGHATLYWYQQILGQGPKLLIQFQNNGVVDDSQLPKDRFSAERLKGVDSTLKIQPAKLEDSAVYLCASSPGLQQPQHFGDGTRLSIL.

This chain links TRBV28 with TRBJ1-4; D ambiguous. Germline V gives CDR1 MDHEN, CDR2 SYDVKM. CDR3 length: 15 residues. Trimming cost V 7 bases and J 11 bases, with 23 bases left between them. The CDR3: CASNRGWVREEKLFF. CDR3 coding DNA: TGTGCCAGCAATCGCGGGTGGGTTCGGGAAGAGAAACTGTTTTTT.

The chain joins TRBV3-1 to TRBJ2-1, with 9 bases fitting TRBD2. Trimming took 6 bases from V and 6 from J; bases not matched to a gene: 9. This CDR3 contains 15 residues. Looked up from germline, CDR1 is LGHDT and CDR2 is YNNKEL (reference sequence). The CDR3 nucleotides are TGTGCCAGCAGAGTCTGGCGGGGGGGCCGCAATGAGCAGTTCTTC. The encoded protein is CASRVWRGGRNEQFF.

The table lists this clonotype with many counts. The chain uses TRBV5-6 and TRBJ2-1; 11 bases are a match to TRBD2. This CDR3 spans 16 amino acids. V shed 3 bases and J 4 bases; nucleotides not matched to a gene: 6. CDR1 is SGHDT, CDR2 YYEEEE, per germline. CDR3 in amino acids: CASSSSGTSGYNEQFF. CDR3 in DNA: TGTGCCAGCAGCTCTTCCGGGACTAGCGGTTACAATGAGCAGTTCTTC.

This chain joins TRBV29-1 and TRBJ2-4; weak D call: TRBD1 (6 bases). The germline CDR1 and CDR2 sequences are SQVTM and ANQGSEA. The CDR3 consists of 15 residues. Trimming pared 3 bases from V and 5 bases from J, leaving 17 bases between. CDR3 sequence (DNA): TGCAGCGTTGAGAGAGGGGTTGGGGGCCAAAACATTCAGTACTTC. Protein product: CSVERGVGGQNIQYF.

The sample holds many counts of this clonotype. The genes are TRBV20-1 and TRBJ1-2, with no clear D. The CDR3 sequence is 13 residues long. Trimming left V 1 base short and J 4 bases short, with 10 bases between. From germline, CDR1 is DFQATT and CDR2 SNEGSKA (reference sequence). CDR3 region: CSARVEGAYGYTF. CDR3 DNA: TGCAGTGCTAGAGTGGAGGGTGCCTATGGCTACACCTTC.

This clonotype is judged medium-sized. Here the CDR3 reads CSASKGAGANNEQFF. The CDR3 DNA follows: TGCAGTGCTAGTAAGGGGGCGGGAGCAAACAATGAGCAGTTCTTC. This chain connects TRBV20-1 to TRBJ2-1; D might be TRBD1 or TRBD2, each matching 7 bases. The CDR3 contains 15 residues. Germline V gene data show CDR1 as DFQATT and CDR2 as SNEGSKA (reference sequence). V was shortened by 3 bases and J by 5 bases, with 17 bases between the two germline ends.

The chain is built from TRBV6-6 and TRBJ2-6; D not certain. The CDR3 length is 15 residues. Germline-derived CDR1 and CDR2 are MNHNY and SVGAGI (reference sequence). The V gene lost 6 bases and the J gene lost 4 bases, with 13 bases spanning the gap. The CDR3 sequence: CASSHSSNGANVLTF. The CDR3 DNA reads TGTGCCAGCAGCCACTCAAGCAACGGGGCCAACGTCCTGACTTTC.

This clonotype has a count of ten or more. Here the CDR3 reads CASRRGLGAYNEQFF. The CDR3 DNA follows: TGTGCCAGCAGGAGGGGACTTGGAGCCTACAATGAGCAGTTCTTC. V usage is TRBV2 and J usage is TRBJ2-1, with D maybe TRBD2 (6 bases). CDR3 length equals 15 residues. Trimming took 6 bases from V and 2 from J, leaving 14 bases between them. CDR1 and CDR2 (germline): SNHLY, FYNNEI.

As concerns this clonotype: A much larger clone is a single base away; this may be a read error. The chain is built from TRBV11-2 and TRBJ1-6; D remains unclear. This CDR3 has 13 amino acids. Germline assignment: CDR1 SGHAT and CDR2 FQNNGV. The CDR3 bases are TGTGCCAGCAGCCGGGCCGCACATTCACCCCCCCACTTT. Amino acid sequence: CASSRAAHSPPHF.

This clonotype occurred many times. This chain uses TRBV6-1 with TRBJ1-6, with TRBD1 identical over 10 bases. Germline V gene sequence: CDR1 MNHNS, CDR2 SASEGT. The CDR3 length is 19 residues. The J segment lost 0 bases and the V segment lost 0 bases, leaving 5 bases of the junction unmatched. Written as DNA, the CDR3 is TGTGCCAGCAGTGAAGCGCCGGGACAGGGGAGCTCCTATAATTCACCCCTCCACTTT. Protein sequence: CASSEAPGQGSSYNSPLHF.

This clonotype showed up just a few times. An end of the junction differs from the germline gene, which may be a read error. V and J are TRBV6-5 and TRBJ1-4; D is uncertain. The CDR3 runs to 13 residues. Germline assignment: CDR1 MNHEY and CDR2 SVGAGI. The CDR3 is CAGSVVLGEKLFF. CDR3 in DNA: TGTGCCGGCAGTGTCGTGTTAGGGGAAAAACTGTTTTTT.